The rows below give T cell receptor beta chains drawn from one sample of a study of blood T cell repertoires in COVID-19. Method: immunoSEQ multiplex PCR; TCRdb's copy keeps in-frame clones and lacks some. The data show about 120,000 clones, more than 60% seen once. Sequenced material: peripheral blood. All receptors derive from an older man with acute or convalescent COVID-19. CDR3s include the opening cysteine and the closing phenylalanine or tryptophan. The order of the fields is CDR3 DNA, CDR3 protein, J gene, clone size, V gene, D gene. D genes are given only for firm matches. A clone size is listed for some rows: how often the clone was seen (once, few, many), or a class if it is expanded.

TGTGCCAGCAGCGTAGATGGCCGTTTGTTATATTTT | CASSVDGRLLYF | TRBJ1-3 | - | TRBV9 | -
TGTGCCAGCAGCCTTCACAGGGATTCGAACACCGGGGAGCTGTTTTTT | CASSLHRDSNTGELFF | TRBJ2-2 | - | TRBV3-1/TRBV3-2 | -
TGTGCCAGCAGCTTAGCGACAGTGAACACTGAAGCTTTCTTT | CASSLATVNTEAFF | TRBJ1-1 | - | TRBV11-2 | -
TGCGCCAGCAGCAGCGTGACAGGGACCACCGGGGAGCTGTTTTTT | CASSSVTGTTGELFF | TRBJ2-2 | - | TRBV5-1 | TRBD1
TGTGCCAGCAGCTCTACAGGGTACCAGCCCCAGCATTTT | CASSSTGYQPQHF | TRBJ1-5 | - | TRBV7-9 | -
TGTGCCAGCAGTCAGGGGTCGAGCTCCTACAATGAGCAGTTCTTC | CASSQGSSSYNEQFF | TRBJ2-1 | - | TRBV6-4 | -
TGTGCCAGCAGCCTACTAGCGGTCTCCTACGAGCAGTACTTC | CASSLLAVSYEQYF | TRBJ2-7 | - | TRBV7-2 | TRBD2
TGTGCCAGCAGTTACTCGATGGCCCGGGGACAAGTCTACGAGCAGTACTTC | CASSYSMARGQVYEQYF | TRBJ2-7 | once | TRBV6-2/TRBV6-3 | -
TGTGCCAGCAGCTTGGGGACAGGGAACACTGAAGCTTTCTTT | CASSLGTGNTEAFF | TRBJ1-1 | - | TRBV7-9 | TRBD1
TGTGCCAGCAGCTCTCCCCGGGACTACAATGAGCAGTTCTTC | CASSSPRDYNEQFF | TRBJ2-1 | - | TRBV6-2/TRBV6-3 | -
TGTGCCAGCAGCGGGGGTGGGTACGAGCAGTACTTC | CASSGGGYEQYF | TRBJ2-7 | - | TRBV2 | -
TGTGCCAGCAGTAAGGACAGGGCGGCGCAGTACTTC | CASSKDRAAQYF | TRBJ2-7 | - | TRBV27 | TRBD1
TGTGCCAGCAAAGAGCGGGGAGTTAGCACAGATACGCAGTATTTT | CASKERGVSTDTQYF | TRBJ2-3 | once | TRBV6-1 | TRBD2
TGTGCCACCAGTGATAGACAGGGATTACGGGAACCTGAAGCTTTCTTT | CATSDRQGLREPEAFF | TRBJ1-1 | - | TRBV24-1 | TRBD1
TGTGCCTCTAAGCGGGGGTCACGCACAGATACGCAGTATTTT | CASKRGSRTDTQYF | TRBJ2-3 | - | TRBV30 | TRBD2
TGTGCCAGCAGCGGTGGCTCCTATGGCTACACCTTC | CASSGGSYGYTF | TRBJ1-2 | - | TRBV7-9 | -
TGCGCCAGCAGCTTGTACGGGGTCAGCACAGATACGCAGTATTTT | CASSLYGVSTDTQYF | TRBJ2-3 | - | TRBV5-1 | -
TGTGCCAGCAGCCAAGGGGTGAGACAGGGCGCCTACGAGCAGTACTTC | CASSQGVRQGAYEQYF | TRBJ2-7 | - | TRBV4-2 | TRBD1
TGCGCCAGCAGCCGGGCGGACAGGGAAGAGACCCAGTACTTC | CASSRADREETQYF | TRBJ2-5 | - | TRBV5-1 | TRBD1
TGTGCCAGCAGCGAGGGGACAGGGAACTATGGCTACACCTTC | CASSEGTGNYGYTF | TRBJ1-2 | - | TRBV7-8 | TRBD1
TGTGCCTGGAGTTTTAGAGAGGGCGGCAATCAGCCCCAGCATTTT | CAWSFREGGNQPQHF | TRBJ1-5 | - | TRBV30 | -
TGTGCCAGCAGTGAAAGCGGACAGGCTACGGGGTCACCCCTCCACTTT | CASSESGQATGSPLHF | TRBJ1-6 | - | TRBV2 | TRBD1
TGTGCCAGCAGCGCCGGGACAGCGAAAGAGACCCAGTACTTC | CASSAGTAKETQYF | TRBJ2-5 | - | TRBV5-5 | TRBD1
TGTGCCAGCAGCACTCCACAGAACTACGAGCAGTACTTC | CASSTPQNYEQYF | TRBJ2-7 | - | TRBV5-4 | -
TGTGCCAGCAGCTTGATGGCAGACTATGGCTACACCTTC | CASSLMADYGYTF | TRBJ1-2 | few | TRBV5-8 | -
TGTGCCAGCCGATTTGAGGCAGTTGGCGACTATGGCTACACCTTC | CASRFEAVGDYGYTF | TRBJ1-2 | - | TRBV10-3 | -
TGTGCCAGCAGTATCCTAGAGGAGAACACCGGGGAGCTGTTTTTT | CASSILEENTGELFF | TRBJ2-2 | - | TRBV28 | -
TGTGCCAGCAGTCTACCGGGACAGGGCGGCCCCGTTATGTGGAATGCCCCCTACGAGCAGTACTTC | CASSLPGQGGPVMWNAPYEQYF | TRBJ2-7 | - | TRBV28 | TRBD1
TGTGCCAGCAGTCCACAGGAGGGGTTGGGTTCGGGCACTGAAGCTTTCTTT | CASSPQEGLGSGTEAFF | TRBJ1-1 | few | TRBV6-6 | -
TGTGCCACCAGTGATGGAGGGGGCTGGGATGGCTACACCTTC | CATSDGGGWDGYTF | TRBJ1-2 | - | TRBV24-1 | TRBD1
TGTGCCAGCAGTTGGCAGGGTTGGCACGAGCAGTACTTC | CASSWQGWHEQYF | TRBJ2-7 | - | TRBV6-2/TRBV6-3 | -
TGTGCCAGCAGTGAAGCGGGCTACGAGCAGTTCTTC | CASSEAGYEQFF | TRBJ2-1 | - | TRBV2 | -
TGTGCCAGCAGCCTCAGGGGTGATCAGCCCCAGCATTTT | CASSLRGDQPQHF | TRBJ1-5 | - | TRBV27 | -
TGTGCCAGCTCACCTTATCCAGGGAGGCAAAATGCAGATACGCAGTATTTT | CASSPYPGRQNADTQYF | TRBJ2-3 | - | TRBV18 | -
TGTGCCAGCACCACTCGGGGGGGCACTGAAGCTTTCTTT | CASTTRGGTEAFF | TRBJ1-1 | - | TRBV6-5 | -
TGTGCCAGCAGTTACCGACAGGGCGGGCCGAACACTGAAGCTTTCTTT | CASSYRQGGPNTEAFF | TRBJ1-1 | - | TRBV6-2/TRBV6-3 | TRBD1
TGTGCCATCAGTGATCTCGGGGGGGCCGGAGATACGCAGTATTTT | CAISDLGGAGDTQYF | TRBJ2-3 | - | TRBV10-3 | TRBD2
TGTGCCAGCTCAACTACAGGGGGCAGGCAGCCCCAGCATTTT | CASSTTGGRQPQHF | TRBJ1-5 | - | TRBV18 | TRBD1
TGTGCCAGCAGTGATGGACAGGGGGCTTATCAGCCCCAGCATTTT | CASSDGQGAYQPQHF | TRBJ1-5 | - | TRBV2 | TRBD1
TGTGCCAGCAGCCAAGATATGGTCAGGGGCACAGATACGCAGTATTTT | CASSQDMVRGTDTQYF | TRBJ2-3 | - | TRBV3-1/TRBV3-2 | -
TGTGCTAGTGGGTCGGGACTTACAGAGACCCAGTACTTC | CASGSGLTETQYF | TRBJ2-5 | few | TRBV12-5 | -
TGTGCCAGCAGCTTTACCACAGGGCCCTCCTATGGCTACACCTTC | CASSFTTGPSYGYTF | TRBJ1-2 | few | TRBV5-4 | -
TGTGCCAGTAGTATCGGACTAGCGGGGCAAGAGACCCAGTACTTC | CASSIGLAGQETQYF | TRBJ2-5 | few | TRBV19 | TRBD2